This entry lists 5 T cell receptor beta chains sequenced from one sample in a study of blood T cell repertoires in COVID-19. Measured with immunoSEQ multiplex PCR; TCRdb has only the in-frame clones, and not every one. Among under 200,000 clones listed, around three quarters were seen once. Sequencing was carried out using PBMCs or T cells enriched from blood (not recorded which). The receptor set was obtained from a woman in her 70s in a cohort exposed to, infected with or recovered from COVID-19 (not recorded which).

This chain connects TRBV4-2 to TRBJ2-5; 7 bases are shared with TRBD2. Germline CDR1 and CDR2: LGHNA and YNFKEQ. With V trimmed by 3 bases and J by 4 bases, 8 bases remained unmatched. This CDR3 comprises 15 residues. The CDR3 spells CASSHRRLAGETQYF. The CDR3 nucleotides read TGTGCCAGCAGCCACCGTAGACTAGCCGGAGAGACCCAGTACTTC.

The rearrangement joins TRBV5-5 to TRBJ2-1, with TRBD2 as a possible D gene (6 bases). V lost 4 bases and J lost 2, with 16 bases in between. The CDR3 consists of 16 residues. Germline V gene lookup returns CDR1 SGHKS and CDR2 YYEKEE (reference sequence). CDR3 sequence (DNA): TGTGCCAGCAGCCCCGGGCCATGGACTACCTACAATGAGCAGTTCTTC. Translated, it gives CASSPGPWTTYNEQFF.

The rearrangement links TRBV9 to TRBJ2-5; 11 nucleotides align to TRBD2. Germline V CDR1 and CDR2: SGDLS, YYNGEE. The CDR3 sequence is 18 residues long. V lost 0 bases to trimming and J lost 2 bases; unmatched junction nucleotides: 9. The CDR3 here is CASSVGVAGGKGQETQYF. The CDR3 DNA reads TGTGCCAGCAGCGTAGGCGTAGCGGGAGGGAAAGGGCAAGAGACCCAGTACTTC.

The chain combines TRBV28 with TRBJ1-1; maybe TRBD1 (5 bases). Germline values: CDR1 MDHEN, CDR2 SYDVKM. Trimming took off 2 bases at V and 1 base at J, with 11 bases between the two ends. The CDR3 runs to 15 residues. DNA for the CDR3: TGTGCCAGCAGTTTACGACATACAGGGAACACTGAAGCTTTCTTT. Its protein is CASSLRHTGNTEAFF.

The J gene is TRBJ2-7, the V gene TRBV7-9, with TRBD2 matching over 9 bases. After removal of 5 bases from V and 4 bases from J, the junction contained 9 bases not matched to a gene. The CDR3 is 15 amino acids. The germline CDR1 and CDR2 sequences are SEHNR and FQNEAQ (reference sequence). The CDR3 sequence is CASSQTSGFLYEQYF. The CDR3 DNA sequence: TGTGCCAGCAGCCAAACTAGCGGGTTTTTATACGAGCAGTACTTC.